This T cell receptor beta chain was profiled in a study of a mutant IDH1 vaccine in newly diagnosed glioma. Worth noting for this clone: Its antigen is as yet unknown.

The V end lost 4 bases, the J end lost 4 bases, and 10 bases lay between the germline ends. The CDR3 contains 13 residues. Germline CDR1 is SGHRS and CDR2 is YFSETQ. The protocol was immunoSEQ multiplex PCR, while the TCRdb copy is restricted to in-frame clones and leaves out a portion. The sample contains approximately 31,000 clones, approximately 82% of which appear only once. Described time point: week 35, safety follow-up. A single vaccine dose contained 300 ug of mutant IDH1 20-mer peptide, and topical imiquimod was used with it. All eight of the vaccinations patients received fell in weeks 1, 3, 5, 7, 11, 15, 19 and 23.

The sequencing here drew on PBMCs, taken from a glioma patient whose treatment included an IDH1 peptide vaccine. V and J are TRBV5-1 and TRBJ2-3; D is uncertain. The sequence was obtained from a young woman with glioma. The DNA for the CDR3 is TGCGCCAGCAGCCGTGATGCCCCAGATACGCAGTATTTT. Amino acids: CASSRDAPDTQYF.